These 21 T cell receptor beta chains share one sample of origin, sequenced in a study of OX40 agonist ivuxolimab in advanced cancers. The data were produced by immunoSEQ multiplex PCR, yet TCRdb's version contains in-frame clones alone and is incomplete. The profile shows approximately 32,000 clones, around 90% of them singletons. The starting material was CD4+ or CD8+ T cells sorted from blood, obtained in a trial of the OX40 agonist ivuxolimab. The receptors were sampled from an adult with an advanced solid tumor such as melanoma, head and neck, liver or kidney cancer.

This clone has only a few counts. The V and J genes are TRBV11-2 and TRBJ1-6; D call uncertain. Per germline, CDR1 SGHAT and CDR2 FQNNGV. This CDR3 is 13 amino acids long. Trimming removed 4 bases from V and 14 bases from J, with 15 bases in between. CDR3 residues: CASSSPRVEALHF. The CDR3 DNA reads as TGTGCCAGCAGCTCCCCCCGGGTGGAAGCCCTCCACTTT.

The chain uses TRBV4-2 and TRBJ1-1; no clear D. The CDR3 runs 15 residues. The V end lost 0 bases, the J end lost 0 bases, and 8 bases lay between the germline ends. Germline values: CDR1 LGHNA, CDR2 YNFKEQ. In nucleotides, the CDR3 is TGTGCCAGCAGCCAAGATGAGCTGATGAACACTGAAGCTTTCTTT. Its translation is CASSQDELMNTEAFF.

The chain combines TRBV10-3 with TRBJ2-1; the match to TRBD2 covers 7 bases. The length of the CDR3 is 14 residues. Per the germline V gene, CDR1 is ENHRY and CDR2 is SYGVKD. Trimming removed 6 bases from V and 7 bases from J; junction bases left unmatched: 9. CDR3 loop: CAISRTSKGNEQFF. The CDR3 DNA follows: TGTGCCATCAGCAGGACTAGTAAGGGGAATGAGCAGTTCTTC.

The genes are TRBV28 and TRBJ2-5; no definite D call. The length of the CDR3 is 11 residues. V lost 4 bases, J lost 5 bases, and 5 bases lay in between. Germline values: CDR1 MDHEN, CDR2 SYDVKM. CDR3 bases: TGTGCCAGCAGTTCTGGGGAGACCCAGTACTTC. Its translation is CASSSGETQYF.

The V gene is TRBV10-3, the J gene TRBJ2-1, with D maybe TRBD2 (5 bases). CDR3 length: 12 residues. Looked up from germline, CDR1 is ENHRY and CDR2 is SYGVKD. V lost 6 bases to trimming and J lost 16 bases, with 19 bases between them. CDR3 in DNA: TGTGCCATCAGGAAGGAGGAGGCCCGGATCTTCTTC. Translation: CAIRKEEARIFF.

The chain couples TRBV7-9 to TRBJ2-5; D gene ambiguous. This CDR3 has 13 amino acids. CDR1 SEHNR and CDR2 FQNEAQ come from the germline V gene (reference sequence). V gave up 6 bases and J gave up 5 bases, with 13 bases separating them. The CDR3 DNA is TGTGCCAGCAGTTTTGGTGGCGCCGAGACCCAGTACTTC. It specifies CASSFGGAETQYF.

The chain employs TRBV27 and TRBJ2-7; 8 positions match TRBD1. This CDR3 has 15 residues. V gave up 2 bases and J gave up 1 base; unmatched junction bases: 4. The germline gives CDR1 MNHEY, CDR2 SMNVEV (reference sequence). CDR3 loop: CASSLQGAGSYEQYF. The CDR3 nucleotides read TGTGCCAGCAGTTTACAGGGGGCGGGTTCCTACGAGCAGTACTTC.

In regard to this clone: At the DNA level, this CDR3 is encoded by other sequences in the same sample as well. V and J are TRBV27 and TRBJ2-2; no clear D. Germline loops: CDR1 MNHEY, CDR2 SMNVEV (reference sequence). This CDR3 has 13 residues. V shed 6 bases and J shed 1 base, with 6 bases lying between them. The DNA of the CDR3 is TGTGCCAGCAGCCTGGTGAACACCGGGGAGCTGTTTTTT. Protein sequence: CASSLVNTGELFF.

The chain recombines TRBV27 with TRBJ1-4; the D gene is possibly TRBD1 (6 bases). V was pared by 4 bases and J by 7 bases, with 16 bases between. CDR3 length: 15 amino acids. Germline loops: CDR1 MNHEY, CDR2 SMNVEV (reference sequence). The CDR3: CASSSLDRSVEKLFF. In DNA, the CDR3 is TGTGCCAGCAGTTCCCTGGACAGATCGGTTGAAAAACTGTTTTTT.

V is TRBV28 and J is TRBJ1-5; possible D gene TRBD1, 5 bases. The germline gives CDR1 MDHEN, CDR2 SYDVKM. V shed 5 bases and J shed 3 bases, with 11 bases lying between them. This CDR3 has 14 residues. The CDR3 region is CASSPRQYNQPQHF. The CDR3 bases are TGTGCCAGCAGTCCGAGACAGTACAATCAGCCCCAGCATTTT.

The gene calls are TRBV10-1 and TRBJ2-7, with D unresolved. V gave up 11 bases and J gave up 5 bases, with 10 bases separating them. The germline V gene has CDR1 WNHNN and CDR2 SYGVQD (reference sequence). CDR3 size: 10 residues. CDR3 coding DNA: TGCGCCCTCCCCCCCCACGAGCAGTACTTC. This gives the protein CALPPHEQYF.

The rearrangement links TRBV9 to TRBJ2-3; 7 positions agree with TRBD2. CDR1 and CDR2 from the germline V gene are SGDLS and YYNGEE. This CDR3 has 15 amino acids. Losses at the gene ends were 4 bases for V and 3 bases for J; bases not matched to a gene: 8. CDR3 protein: CASSPDGGMTDTQYF. CDR3 nucleotide sequence: TGTGCCAGCAGCCCAGACGGGGGGATGACAGATACGCAGTATTTT. Variable domain in full (rest from reference TRBV9 and TRBJ2-3): DSGVTQTPKHLITATGQRVTLRCSPRSGDLSVYWYQQSLDQGLQFLIQYYNGEERAKGNILERFSAQQFPDLHSELNLSSLELGDSALYFCASSPDGGMTDTQYFGPGTRLTVL.

By share of the sample, this clone is medium-sized. Within the sample, other DNA sequences also encode this same CDR3. V gene TRBV4-3 combines with J gene TRBJ2-2; possible D gene TRBD2, 6 bases. This CDR3 has 16 residues. V lost 0 bases and J lost 2, with 10 bases in between. CDR1 is LGHNA and CDR2 is YSLEER in the germline V gene. In DNA, the CDR3 is TGCGCCAGCAGCCAAGAGGGCGGGGCTAACACCGGGGAGCTGTTTTTT. As protein: CASSQEGGANTGELFF.

This clone showed up just a few times. This chain joins TRBV19 and TRBJ2-3; 7 nucleotides match TRBD2. Germline loops: CDR1 LNHDA, CDR2 SQIVND (reference sequence). The CDR3 is 15 residues long. After removal of 7 bases from V and 0 bases from J, the junction contained 7 bases not matched to a gene. For the CDR3, the DNA is TGTGCCAGTACCCCACTAGCGACTAGCACAGATACGCAGTATTTT. The encoded protein is CASTPLATSTDTQYF.

Written as DNA, the CDR3 is TGCGCCAGCAGCCTGACAGGGTTTTACGAGCAGTACTTC. Amino acid sequence: CASSLTGFYEQYF. The chain links TRBV4-1 to TRBJ2-7, with 7 bases aligning to TRBD1. The CDR3 spans 13 residues. After removal of 4 bases from V and 4 bases from J, the junction contained 4 bases not matched to a gene. Germline V lookup: CDR1 MGHRA, CDR2 YSYEKL.

This chain connects TRBV6-1 to TRBJ1-5, with TRBD1 as a possible D gene (6 bases). V shed 2 bases and J shed 9 bases, with 17 bases lying between them. This CDR3 has 15 amino acids. Per the germline V gene, CDR1 is MNHNS and CDR2 is SASEGT. CDR3 loop: CASSEQGSVYPPQHF. The CDR3 DNA reads TGTGCCAGCAGTGAACAGGGGAGTGTATATCCGCCCCAGCATTTT.

The rearrangement uses TRBV27 and TRBJ2-7, with D perhaps matching TRBD1 (6 bases). Germline values: CDR1 MNHEY, CDR2 SMNVEV (reference sequence). This CDR3 comprises 14 residues. Trimming took off 5 bases at V and 2 bases at J, with 13 bases between the two ends. In nucleotides, the CDR3 is TGTGCCAGCAGTATACAGGGTGGGGCCTACGAGCAGTACTTC. It codes for CASSIQGGAYEQYF.

This clone was counted a single time. This chain joins TRBV27 and TRBJ2-7, with D possibly matching TRBD2 (6 bases). The CDR3 is 14 amino acids. V lost 3 bases and J lost 6, with 15 bases in between. Germline lookup yields CDR1 MNHEY and CDR2 SMNVEV (reference sequence). CDR3 coding DNA: TGTGCCAGCAGTTTTTCGGGGTCCGGGGGCGAGCAGTACTTC. This encodes CASSFSGSGGEQYF.

The rearrangement links TRBV6-6 to TRBJ2-2; TRBD2 aligns across 11 bases. Germline V CDR1 and CDR2: MNHNY, SVGAGI (reference sequence). After removal of 5 bases from V and 1 base from J, the junction contained 3 bases not matched to a gene. There are 16 residues in the CDR3. The CDR3 nucleotides are TGTGCCAGCAGTATCACTAGCGGGGGGAACACCGGGGAGCTGTTTTTT. Translated, it gives CASSITSGGNTGELFF.

The rearrangement links TRBV9 to TRBJ2-1, with 9 bases matching TRBD1. The CDR3 consists of 16 residues. The germline V gene has CDR1 SGDLS and CDR2 YYNGEE. V was clipped by 3 bases and J by 5 bases; unmatched bases: 9. This CDR3 reads CASSAPGTGLNNEQFF. CDR3 in DNA: TGTGCCAGCAGCGCCCCCGGGACAGGGTTGAACAATGAGCAGTTCTTC.

This chain connects TRBV28 to TRBJ2-3; D is perhaps TRBD2 (5 bases). Trimming shortened V by 5 bases and J by 3 bases, and 15 bases separated the two germline ends. The CDR3 consists of 15 residues. The germline gives CDR1 MDHEN, CDR2 SYDVKM. The CDR3 spells CASSLRTRRTDTQYF. In nucleotides, the CDR3 is TGTGCCAGCAGTCTAAGGACCCGGAGGACAGATACGCAGTATTTT.